Below are 24 T cell receptor beta chains sequenced from a single sample in a study of identifying expanded T cells in peripheral blood. Assay: immunoSEQ multiplex PCR; the TCRdb copy retains only in-frame clones and omits some. The sample carries about 130,000 clones, approximately 86% recorded once. Sample: blood. These receptor sequences come from a person aged 18 to 70 in good health.

The rearrangement uses TRBV30 and TRBJ2-6; D ambiguous. V shed 3 bases and J shed 4 bases, with 10 bases lying between them. This CDR3 comprises 14 residues. Germline lookup yields CDR1 GTSNPN and CDR2 SVGIG (reference sequence). This chain's CDR3 is CAWRSIGGANVLTF. The CDR3 DNA follows: TGTGCCTGGAGATCGATCGGGGGGGCCAACGTCCTGACTTTC.

The genes are TRBV5-1 and TRBJ2-5; D not certain. The CDR3 consists of 12 residues. Germline V gene lookup returns CDR1 SGHRS and CDR2 YFSETQ. V gave up 0 bases and J gave up 4 bases, with 4 bases separating them. The CDR3: CASSLELETQYF. The CDR3 region has the DNA TGCGCCAGCAGCTTGGAGTTAGAGACCCAGTACTTC.

The DNA of the CDR3 is TGTGCCAGCAGCTTCCTCAGGGGGCAAGGCTACACCTTC. Protein product: CASSFLRGQGYTF. V gene TRBV7-6 combines with J gene TRBJ1-2; TRBD1 aligns across 8 bases. The CDR3 contains 13 residues. Germline CDR1 reads SGHVS; CDR2 reads FNYEAQ. V gave up 3 bases and J gave up 8 bases; unmatched junction bases: 5.

This chain joins TRBV25-1 and TRBJ2-1; D is possibly TRBD2 (5 bases). The CDR3 covers 17 residues. V was trimmed by 1 base and J by 0 bases, leaving 13 bases between them. Germline CDR1 reads MGHDK; CDR2 reads SYGVNS. The CDR3 reads CASSESGRPSSYNEQFF. In DNA, the CDR3 is TGTGCCAGCAGTGAATCGGGAAGGCCAAGCTCCTACAATGAGCAGTTCTTC.

CDR3 protein: CASSGPNYGYTF. CDR3 nucleotides: TGTGCCAGCAGTGGCCCTAACTATGGCTACACCTTC. The chain carries TRBV28 and TRBJ1-2; no firm D call. Trimming removed 5 bases from V and 0 bases from J, with 4 bases in between. This CDR3 comprises 12 residues. Per germline, CDR1 MDHEN and CDR2 SYDVKM.

This clone came up once. The rearrangement links TRBV2 to TRBJ1-6, with 7 bases fitting TRBD1. Looked up from germline, CDR1 is SNHLY and CDR2 is FYNNEI. V was pared by 9 bases and J by 13 bases, with 9 bases of the junction left unmatched. CDR3 length: 12 residues. The CDR3 region is CARNRGREPLHF. Here the CDR3 DNA reads TGTGCCAGAAACAGGGGTCGGGAGCCCCTCCACTTT.

This clone was seen a few times. The gene calls are TRBV7-9 and TRBJ1-6; D unresolved. Germline loops: CDR1 SEHNR, CDR2 FQNEAQ (reference sequence). Trimming removed 3 bases from V and 7 bases from J, with 4 bases in between. CDR3 length: 12 residues. The CDR3 bases are TGTGCCAGCAGCTTCCCCAATTCACCCCTCCACTTT. This codes for CASSFPNSPLHF.

This chain links TRBV19 with TRBJ1-1; 8 positions agree with TRBD1. The V segment lost 4 bases and the J segment 7 bases; nucleotides outside the gene matches: 8. The CDR3 extends over 14 amino acids. Germline V gives CDR1 LNHDA, CDR2 SQIVND (reference sequence). CDR3 coding DNA: TGTGCCAGTAGTACCCGGGACAGGTCTTTTGAAGCTTTCTTT. It yields the protein CASSTRDRSFEAFF.

This chain links TRBV6-6 with TRBJ1-1, with D hard to call. Trimming stripped 4 bases from V and 0 bases from J, with 6 bases between. Germline V gene lookup returns CDR1 MNHNY and CDR2 SVGAGI (reference sequence). This CDR3 contains 13 residues. The CDR3 here is CASSSPMNTEAFF. The CDR3 bases are TGTGCCAGCAGTTCCCCAATGAACACTGAAGCTTTCTTT.

The genes are TRBV4-3 and TRBJ1-5, with no clear D. The V end was cut by 0 bases, the J end by 1 base, with 19 bases between. Germline V lookup: CDR1 LGHNA, CDR2 YSLEER. The CDR3 totals 19 residues. CDR3 amino acids: CASSQDLSFGPLSNQPQHF. The CDR3 nucleotides are TGCGCCAGCAGCCAAGATTTATCTTTCGGGCCCCTAAGCAATCAGCCCCAGCATTTT.

This chain joins TRBV18 and TRBJ2-5; D unclear. CDR1 is KGHSH, CDR2 LQKENI, per germline. The CDR3 totals 12 residues. The V gene lost 2 bases and the J gene lost 5 bases, with 6 bases spanning the gap. The CDR3 nucleotides read TGTGCCAGCTCACCAGTGTTGGAGACCCAGTACTTC. Translation: CASSPVLETQYF.

The CDR3 DNA is TGTGCCAGCAGCGCAACTAGCGGGAGGGACAATGAGCAGTTCTTC. Protein sequence: CASSATSGRDNEQFF. The chain has TRBV5-6 and TRBJ2-1, with 13 bases identical to TRBD2. V was pared by 4 bases and J by 5 bases, with 3 bases of the junction left unmatched. The CDR3 length is 15 residues. CDR1 and CDR2 (germline): SGHDT, YYEEEE.

The chain is built from TRBV4-1 and TRBJ2-2; D gene uncertain. Germline V CDR1 and CDR2: MGHRA, YSYEKL. This CDR3 has 15 residues. V lost 0 bases and J 6 bases, leaving 11 bases between the germline ends. CDR3: CASSQDREPPGELFF. The DNA for the CDR3 is TGCGCCAGCAGCCAAGATAGAGAGCCCCCCGGGGAGCTGTTTTTT.

The chain uses TRBV2 and TRBJ2-7; a weak D match, TRBD1 (5 bases). CDR3 length: 16 residues. CDR1 and CDR2 (germline): SNHLY, FYNNEI. V was cut by 7 bases and J by 1 base, with 20 bases left in between. CDR3 coding DNA: TGTGCCAGCAATACACTCCGGACAAGGGGATCCTACGAGCAGTACTTC. Translated: CASNTLRTRGSYEQYF.

The chain recombines TRBV6-5 with TRBJ1-2, with D perhaps TRBD1 (6 bases). Germline V gene lookup returns CDR1 MNHEY and CDR2 SVGAGI. The CDR3 is made up of 15 amino acids. Between the trimmed V and J ends, which lost 6 bases and 0 bases, there was a span of 14 bases. The CDR3 loop reads CASRRGDQANYGYTF. The CDR3 bases are TGTGCCAGCAGAAGGGGGGACCAAGCTAACTATGGCTACACCTTC.

This clone was picked up one time. This chain uses TRBV6-5 with TRBJ2-7, with D unresolved. The CDR3 has 13 residues. V shed 8 bases and J shed 3 bases, with 14 bases lying between them. Germline V gene lookup returns CDR1 MNHEY and CDR2 SVGAGI. CDR3 protein: CASEDHTGYEQYF. Written as DNA, the CDR3 is TGTGCCAGCGAAGACCATACGGGCTACGAGCAGTACTTC.

This sequence joins TRBV6-1 and TRBJ2-7, with 9 positions matching TRBD2. Trimming cost V 0 bases and J 4 bases; bases outside gene matches: 7. Germline CDR1 and CDR2: MNHNS and SASEGT. The CDR3 totals 16 residues. The CDR3 region has the DNA TGTGCCAGCAGTGAAGCGGGCGGGGGGGCTCTGTACGAGCAGTACTTC. Translation: CASSEAGGGALYEQYF.

This chain connects TRBV6-6 to TRBJ1-2, with D hard to call. Between the trimmed V and J ends, which lost 2 bases and 0 bases, there was a span of 7 bases. The CDR3 loop spans 14 amino acids. Germline assignment: CDR1 MNHNY and CDR2 SVGAGI (reference sequence). Here the CDR3 DNA reads TGTGCCAGCAGTTACGATGGAACTAACTATGGCTACACCTTC. The encoded protein is CASSYDGTNYGYTF.

The chain uses TRBV7-2 and TRBJ1-4; 8 bases align to TRBD1. Germline V gene sequence: CDR1 SGHTA, CDR2 FQGNSA. Trimming at V came to 4 bases and at J to 7 bases, leaving 5 bases not matched to a gene. CDR3 size: 14 residues. CDR3 residues: CASSSGQGLEKLFF. DNA of the CDR3: TGTGCCAGCAGCTCTGGACAGGGCCTTGAAAAACTGTTTTTT.

The chain recombines TRBV5-3 with TRBJ2-7; D gene unclear. TRBV5-3 belongs to the ORF category, with a function that is uncertain. V was shortened by 3 bases and J by 1 base, with 11 bases between the two germline ends. The CDR3 length is 14 residues. The CDR3 protein is CARSSYSLSYEQYF. The CDR3 DNA is TGTGCCAGAAGCTCCTACAGTCTATCCTACGAGCAGTACTTC.

The chain joins TRBV29-1 to TRBJ2-7; 11 nucleotides align to TRBD2. Germline assignment: CDR1 SQVTM and CDR2 ANQGSEA. The V and J ends lost 6 bases and 2 bases, in that order; junction bases with no gene match: 6. The CDR3 has 14 residues. The CDR3 sequence is CSVETSGETYEQYF. The CDR3 DNA sequence: TGCAGCGTCGAGACTAGCGGGGAGACCTACGAGCAGTACTTC.

V and J are TRBV7-2 and TRBJ2-3, with 7 nucleotides matching TRBD1. J was trimmed by 4 bases and V by 2 bases; bases with no gene match: 15. Germline V gene data show CDR1 as SGHTA and CDR2 as FQGNSA. CDR3 size: 18 residues. In DNA, the CDR3 is TGTGCCAGCAGCTTAAGGGGCCCCCGGGACAGCTGGGCAGATACGCAGTATTTT. Its protein product is CASSLRGPRDSWADTQYF. The whole variable domain, remainder taken from reference TRBV7-2 and TRBJ2-3, is GAGVSQSPSNKVTEKGKDVELRCDPISGHTALYWYRQSLGQGLEFLIYFQGNSAPDKSGLPSDRFSAERTGGSVSTLTIQRTQQEDSAVYLCASSLRGPRDSWADTQYFGPGTRLTVL.

The CDR3 region is CASSLAGHNEQFF. As DNA, the CDR3 is TGTGCCAGCAGCTTAGCGGGGCACAATGAGCAGTTCTTC. The genes are TRBV7-7 and TRBJ2-1; the D gene is possibly TRBD1 (5 bases). The CDR3 consists of 13 residues. CDR1 SSHAT and CDR2 FNYEAQ come from the germline V gene (reference sequence). The germline V and J ends were trimmed by 0 bases and 5 bases, with 5 bases remaining between them.

The rearrangement uses TRBV7-3 and TRBJ1-1; D remains ambiguous. V lost 5 bases and J lost 8, with 12 bases in between. Germline lookup yields CDR1 SGHTA and CDR2 FQGTGA. The CDR3 totals 12 residues. The CDR3 is CASSRPGSEAFF. The CDR3 nucleotides are TGTGCCAGCAGCCGCCCGGGGTCCGAAGCTTTCTTT.